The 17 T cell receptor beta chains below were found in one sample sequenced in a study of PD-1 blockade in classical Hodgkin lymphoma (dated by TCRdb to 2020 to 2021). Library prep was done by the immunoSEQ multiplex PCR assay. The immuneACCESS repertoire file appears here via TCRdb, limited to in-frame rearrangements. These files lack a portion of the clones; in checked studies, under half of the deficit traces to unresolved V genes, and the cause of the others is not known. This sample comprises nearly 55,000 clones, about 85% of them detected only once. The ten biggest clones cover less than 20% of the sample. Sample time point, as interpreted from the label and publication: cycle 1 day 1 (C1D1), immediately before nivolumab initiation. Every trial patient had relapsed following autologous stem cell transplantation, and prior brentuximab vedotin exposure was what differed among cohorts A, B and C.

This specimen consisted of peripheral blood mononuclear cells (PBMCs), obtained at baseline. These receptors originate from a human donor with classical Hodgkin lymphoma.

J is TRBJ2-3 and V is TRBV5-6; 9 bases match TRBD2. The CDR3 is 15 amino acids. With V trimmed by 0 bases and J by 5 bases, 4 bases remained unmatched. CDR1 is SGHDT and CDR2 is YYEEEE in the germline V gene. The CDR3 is CASSLGLAAEDTQYF. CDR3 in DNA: TGTGCCAGCAGCTTGGGACTAGCGGCGGAAGATACGCAGTATTTT.

CDR3 protein: CASSPGQGTNQPQHF. Here the CDR3 DNA reads TGTGCCAGCTCACCGGGACAGGGGACCAATCAGCCCCAGCATTTT. The rearrangement links TRBV18 to TRBJ1-5; 10 bases line up with TRBD1. V shed 3 bases, J shed 3 bases, and the junction held 2 bases outside the gene matches. Germline CDR1 KGHSH, CDR2 LQKENI. The CDR3 totals 15 residues.

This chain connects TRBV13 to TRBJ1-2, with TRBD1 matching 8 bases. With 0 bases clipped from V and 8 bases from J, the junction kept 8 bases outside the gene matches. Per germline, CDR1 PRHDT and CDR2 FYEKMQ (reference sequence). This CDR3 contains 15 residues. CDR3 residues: CASSLGDRAIGGYTF. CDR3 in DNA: TGTGCCAGCAGCTTAGGGGACAGGGCGATTGGGGGCTACACCTTC. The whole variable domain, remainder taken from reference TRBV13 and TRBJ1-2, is AAGVIQSPRHLIKEKRETATLKCYPIPRHDTVYWYQQGPGQDPQFLISFYEKMQSDKGSIPDRFSAQQFSDYHSELNMSSLELGDSALYFCASSLGDRAIGGYTFGSGTRLTVV.

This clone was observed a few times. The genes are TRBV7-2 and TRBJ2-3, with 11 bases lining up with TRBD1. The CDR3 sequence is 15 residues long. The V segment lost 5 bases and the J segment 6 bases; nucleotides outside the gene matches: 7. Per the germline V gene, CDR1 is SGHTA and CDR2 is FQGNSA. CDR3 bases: TGTGCCAGCAGCCCACGGACAGGGGGCTGGGATACGCAGTATTTT. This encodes CASSPRTGGWDTQYF.

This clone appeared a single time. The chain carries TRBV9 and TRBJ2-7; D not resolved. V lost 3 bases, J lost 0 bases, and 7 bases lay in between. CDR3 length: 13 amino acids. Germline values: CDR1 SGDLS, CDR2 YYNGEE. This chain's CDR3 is CASSGGSSYEQYV. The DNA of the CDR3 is TGTGCCAGCAGCGGAGGTAGCTCCTACGAGCAGTACGTC.

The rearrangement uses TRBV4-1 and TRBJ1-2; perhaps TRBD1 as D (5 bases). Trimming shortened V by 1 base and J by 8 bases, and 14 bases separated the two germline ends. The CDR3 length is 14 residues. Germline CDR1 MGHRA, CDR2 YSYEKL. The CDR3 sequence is CASSQAEGKGGYTF. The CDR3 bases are TGCGCCAGCAGCCAAGCGGAGGGGAAAGGAGGCTACACCTTC.

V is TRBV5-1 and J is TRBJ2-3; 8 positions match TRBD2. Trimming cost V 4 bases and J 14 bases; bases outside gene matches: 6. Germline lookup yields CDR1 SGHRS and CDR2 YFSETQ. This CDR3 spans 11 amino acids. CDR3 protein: CASSGGRSAYF. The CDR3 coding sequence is TGCGCCAGCAGCGGCGGGAGGAGCGCGTATTTT. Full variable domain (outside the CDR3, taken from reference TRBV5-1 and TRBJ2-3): KAGVTQTPRYLIKTRGQQVTLSCSPISGHRSVSWYQQTPGQGLQFLFEYFSETQRNKGNFPGRFSGRQFSNSRSEMNVSTLELGDSALYLCASSGGRSAYFGPGTRLTVL.

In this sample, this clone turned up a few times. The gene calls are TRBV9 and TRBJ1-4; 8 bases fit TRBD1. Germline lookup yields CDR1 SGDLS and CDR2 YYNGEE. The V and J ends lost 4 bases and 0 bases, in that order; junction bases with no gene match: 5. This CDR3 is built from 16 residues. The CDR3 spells CASSRGTGATNEKLFF. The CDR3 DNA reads TGTGCCAGCAGCAGGGGGACAGGTGCAACTAATGAAAAACTGTTTTTT. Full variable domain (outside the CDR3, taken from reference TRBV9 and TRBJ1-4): DSGVTQTPKHLITATGQRVTLRCSPRSGDLSVYWYQQSLDQGLQFLIQYYNGEERAKGNILERFSAQQFPDLHSELNLSSLELGDSALYFCASSRGTGATNEKLFFGSGTQLSVL.

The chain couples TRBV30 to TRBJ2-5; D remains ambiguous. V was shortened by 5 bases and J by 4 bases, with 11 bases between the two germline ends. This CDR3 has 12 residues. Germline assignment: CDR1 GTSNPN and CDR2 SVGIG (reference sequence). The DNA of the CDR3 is TGTGCCTGGGTGGACCTTCGAGAGACCCAGTACTTC. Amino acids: CAWVDLRETQYF.

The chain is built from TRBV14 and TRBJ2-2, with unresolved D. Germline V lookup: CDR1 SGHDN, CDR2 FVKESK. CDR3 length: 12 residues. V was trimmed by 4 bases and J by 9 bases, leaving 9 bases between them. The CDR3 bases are TGTGCCAGCAGCCGGCAGTCCCGGGAGCTGTTTTTT. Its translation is CASSRQSRELFF.

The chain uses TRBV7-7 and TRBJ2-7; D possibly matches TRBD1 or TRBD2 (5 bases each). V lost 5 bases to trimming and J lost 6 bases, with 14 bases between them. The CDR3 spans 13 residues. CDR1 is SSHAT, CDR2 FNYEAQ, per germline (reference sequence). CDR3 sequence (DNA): TGTGCCAGCAGCCCGGGACGGAGAGGCGAGCAGTACTTC. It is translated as CASSPGRRGEQYF.

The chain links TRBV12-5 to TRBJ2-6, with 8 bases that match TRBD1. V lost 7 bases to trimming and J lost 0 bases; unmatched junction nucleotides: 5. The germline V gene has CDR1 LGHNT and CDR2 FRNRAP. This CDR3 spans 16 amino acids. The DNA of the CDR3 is TGTGCTAGTGTCGGGACAGGAATCTCTGGGGCCAACGTCCTGACTTTC. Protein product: CASVGTGISGANVLTF.

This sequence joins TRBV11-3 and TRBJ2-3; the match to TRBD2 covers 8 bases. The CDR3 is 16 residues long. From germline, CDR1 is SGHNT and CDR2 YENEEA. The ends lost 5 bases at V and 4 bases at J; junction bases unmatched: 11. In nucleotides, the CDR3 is TGTGCCAGCAGCCATGGACTAGCTATTGGCGCAGATACGCAGTATTTT. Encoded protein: CASSHGLAIGADTQYF. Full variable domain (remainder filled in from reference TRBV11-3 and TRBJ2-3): EAGVVQSPRYKIIEKKQPVAFWCNPISGHNTLYWYLQNLGQGPELLIRYENEEAVDDSQLPKDRFSAERLKGVDSTLKIQPAELGDSAVYLCASSHGLAIGADTQYFGPGTRLTVL.

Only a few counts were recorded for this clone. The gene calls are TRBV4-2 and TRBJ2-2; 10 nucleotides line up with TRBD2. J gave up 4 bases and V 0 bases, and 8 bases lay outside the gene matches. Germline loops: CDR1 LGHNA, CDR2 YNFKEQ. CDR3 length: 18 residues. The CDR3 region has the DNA TGTGCCAGCAGCCAAGATATCACTAGCGGGATTGTCACCGGGGAGCTGTTTTTT. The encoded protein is CASSQDITSGIVTGELFF.

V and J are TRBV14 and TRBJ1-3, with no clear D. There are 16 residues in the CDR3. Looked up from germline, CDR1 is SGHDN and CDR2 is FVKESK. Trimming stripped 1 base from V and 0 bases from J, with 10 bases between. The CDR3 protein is CASSQGVADSGNTIYF. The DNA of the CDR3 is TGTGCCAGCAGCCAAGGTGTTGCTGACTCTGGAAACACCATATATTTT.

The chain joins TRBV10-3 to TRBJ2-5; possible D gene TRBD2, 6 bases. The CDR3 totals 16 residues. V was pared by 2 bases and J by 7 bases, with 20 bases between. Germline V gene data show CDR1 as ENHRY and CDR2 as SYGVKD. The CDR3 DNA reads TGTGCCATCAGTGAGAGTATTAGCGGTTGGCGGTGGACCCAGTACTTC. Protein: CAISESISGWRWTQYF.

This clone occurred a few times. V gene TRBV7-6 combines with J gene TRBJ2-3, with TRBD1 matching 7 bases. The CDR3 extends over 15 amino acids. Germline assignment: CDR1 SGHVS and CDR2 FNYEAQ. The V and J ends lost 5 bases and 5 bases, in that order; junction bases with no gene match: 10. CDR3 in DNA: TGTGCCAGCAGCGAGCGACAGGGCCCTCAAGATACGCAGTATTTT. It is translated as CASSERQGPQDTQYF.